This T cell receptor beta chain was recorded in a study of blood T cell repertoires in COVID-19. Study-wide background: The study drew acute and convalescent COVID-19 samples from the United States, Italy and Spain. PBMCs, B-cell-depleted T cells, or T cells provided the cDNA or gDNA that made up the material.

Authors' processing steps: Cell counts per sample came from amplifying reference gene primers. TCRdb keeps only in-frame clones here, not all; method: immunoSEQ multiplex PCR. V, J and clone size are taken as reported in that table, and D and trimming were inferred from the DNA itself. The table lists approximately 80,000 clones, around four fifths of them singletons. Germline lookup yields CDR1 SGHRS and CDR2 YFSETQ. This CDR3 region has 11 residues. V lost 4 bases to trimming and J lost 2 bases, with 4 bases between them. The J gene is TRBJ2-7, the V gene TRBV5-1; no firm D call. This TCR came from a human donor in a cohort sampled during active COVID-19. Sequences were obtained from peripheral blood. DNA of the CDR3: TGCGCCAGCAGCCCAGCCTACGAGCAGTACTTC. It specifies CASSPAYEQYF.